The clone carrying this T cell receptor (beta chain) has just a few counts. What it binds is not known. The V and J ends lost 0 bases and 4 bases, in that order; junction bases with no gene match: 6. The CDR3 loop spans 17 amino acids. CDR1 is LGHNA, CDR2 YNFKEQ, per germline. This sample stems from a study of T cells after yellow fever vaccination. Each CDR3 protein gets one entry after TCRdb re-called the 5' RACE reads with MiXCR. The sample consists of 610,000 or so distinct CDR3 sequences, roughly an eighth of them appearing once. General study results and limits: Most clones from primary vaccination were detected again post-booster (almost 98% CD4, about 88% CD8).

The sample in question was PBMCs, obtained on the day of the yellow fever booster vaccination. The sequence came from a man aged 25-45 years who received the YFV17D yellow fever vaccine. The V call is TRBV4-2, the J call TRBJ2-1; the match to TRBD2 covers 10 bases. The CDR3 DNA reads TGTGCCAGCAGCCAAGAAGGTAGCGGGAGGACGTACAATGAGCAGTTCTTC. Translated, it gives CASSQEGSGRTYNEQFF.